Listed below are T cell receptor beta chains from one sample, sequenced in a study of blood T cell repertoires in COVID-19. TCRdb's copy holds only in-frame clones and misses some; the assay was immunoSEQ multiplex PCR. The table shows under 80,000 clones, with more than 75% occurring only once. Sample: peripheral blood. The receptors originated from a human donor in a cohort sampled during active COVID-19. CDR3s include the opening cysteine and the closing phenylalanine or tryptophan. D genes are given only for firm matches. The size of a clone is reported for some rows only, either as once, few or many, or as a class for expanded clones.

abundance	j_gene	v_gene	d_gene	CDR3aa	CDR3nt
.	TRBJ2-7	TRBV7-2	TRBD2	CASSVGSGSAYEQYF	TGTGCCAGCAGCGTAGGTAGCGGGTCCGCCTACGAGCAGTACTTC
.	TRBJ1-3	TRBV5-4	.	CASSLGRGARGNTIYF	TGTGCCAGCAGCTTGGGGCGGGGGGCAAGAGGAAACACCATATATTTT
.	TRBJ2-5	TRBV9	TRBD2	CASSPTGLGGQETQYF	TGTGCCAGCAGCCCCACGGGACTAGGGGGCCAAGAGACCCAGTACTTC
.	TRBJ2-7	TRBV10-3	TRBD1	CAISGTGSYEQYF	TGTGCCATCAGTGGGACAGGAAGCTACGAGCAGTACTTC
once	TRBJ1-3	TRBV6-5	.	CASSYMGRSGNTIYF	TGTGCCAGCAGTTACATGGGCCGCTCTGGAAACACCATATATTTT
once	TRBJ1-2	TRBV4-2	.	CASSRTPTVGYTF	TGTGCCAGCAGCCGAACACCGACAGTTGGCTACACCTTC
.	TRBJ2-2	TRBV7-3	.	CASSLTRAGTGELFF	TGTGCCAGCAGCTTAACACGGGCGGGCACCGGGGAGCTGTTTTTT
.	TRBJ2-2	TRBV9	.	CASSAQTRSSTGELFF	TGTGCCAGCAGCGCCCAGACTAGGAGTAGCACCGGGGAGCTGTTTTTT
.	TRBJ1-6	TRBV30	TRBD1	CAWRTPGTGISVTLHF	TGTGCCTGGAGGACCCCCGGGACAGGGATCTCTGTCACCCTCCACTTT
.	TRBJ2-7	TRBV19	TRBD2	CASRRLAGDYEQYF	TGTGCCAGTAGGAGACTAGCGGGAGACTACGAGCAGTACTTC
.	TRBJ2-7	TRBV7-9	.	CASSPVSDRQASSYEQYF	TGTGCCAGCAGCCCGGTCTCCGATAGACAGGCGAGCTCCTACGAGCAGTACTTC
.	TRBJ2-7	TRBV28	.	CASSLRPRGDLSRYEQYF	TGTGCCAGCAGCCTACGTCCCAGGGGAGATCTTTCTCGATACGAGCAGTACTTC
.	TRBJ2-3	TRBV11-3	TRBD2	CASRWGRAGDTQYF	TGTGCCAGCCGCTGGGGGAGGGCGGGAGATACGCAGTATTTT
.	TRBJ1-1	TRBV4-2	.	CASSQESYLYPEAFF	TGTGCCAGCAGCCAAGAGAGCTACCTCTACCCTGAAGCTTTCTTT
.	TRBJ2-2	TRBV30	.	CAWSVGGATGELFF	TGTGCCTGGAGTGTAGGGGGGGCCACCGGGGAGCTGTTTTTT
medium-sized	TRBJ1-2	TRBV11-2	.	CASSLRPGWNYGYTF	TGTGCCAGCAGCCTTAGACCCGGGTGGAACTATGGCTACACCTTC
.	TRBJ2-7	TRBV30	.	CAWKWQKVGLTYEQYF	TGTGCCTGGAAATGGCAGAAAGTCGGACTTACCTACGAGCAGTACTTC
.	TRBJ2-7	TRBV7-6	TRBD2	CASSPGTSGSYEQYF	TGTGCCAGCAGCCCCGGGACTAGCGGGTCCTACGAGCAGTACTTC
.	TRBJ2-1	TRBV27	.	CASTRLINNEQFF	TGTGCCAGCACCCGTTTAATTAATAATGAGCAGTTCTTC
once	TRBJ2-3	TRBV11-2	.	CASSLEGRSLTSTDTQYF	TGTGCCAGCAGCTTAGAAGGCCGAAGTCTGACTAGCACAGATACGCAGTATTTT
once	TRBJ1-1	TRBV10-3	.	CAISPRSNTEAFF	TGTGCCATCTCCCCCAGGTCGAACACTGAAGCTTTCTTT
.	TRBJ2-7	TRBV11-2	.	CASSLEGRETTSEQYF	TGTGCCAGCAGCTTAGAGGGCAGGGAAACAACCTCCGAGCAGTACTTC
.	TRBJ1-4	TRBV2	.	CASGSTRGEKLFF	TGTGCCAGCGGGTCTACCCGGGGTGAAAAACTGTTTTTT
.	TRBJ2-5	TRBV7-9	TRBD1	CASSSADGDRVQETQYF	TGTGCCAGCAGCTCCGCCGATGGGGACAGGGTGCAAGAGACCCAGTACTTC
.	TRBJ2-1	TRBV5-4	TRBD2	CASSPSLGASGRDEQFF	TGTGCCAGCAGCCCCTCGCTAGGGGCTAGCGGGAGAGATGAGCAGTTCTTC
.	TRBJ2-7	TRBV10-2	.	CATNRAGNYEQYF	TGCGCCACAAACCGGGCGGGAAACTACGAGCAGTACTTC
.	TRBJ1-1	TRBV7-9	TRBD1	CASSPGQGGNTEAFF	TGTGCCAGCAGCCCCGGACAGGGGGGGAACACTGAAGCTTTCTTT
.	TRBJ2-7	TRBV28	TRBD2	CASSPHIAGAYEQYF	TGTGCCAGCAGTCCCCATATAGCGGGAGCCTACGAGCAGTACTTC
.	TRBJ2-7	TRBV11-3	TRBD2	CASSPDRGGEQYF	TGTGCCAGCAGCCCAGATCGGGGGGGCGAGCAGTACTTC
once	TRBJ1-2	TRBV29-1	.	CSVEGRVDGYTF	TGCAGCGTTGAAGGCAGGGTGGATGGCTACACCTTC
few	TRBJ2-7	TRBV11-2	TRBD1	CASSRGQGDYEQYF	TGTGCCAGCAGCAGAGGACAGGGGGACTACGAGCAGTACTTC
.	TRBJ2-3	TRBV29-1	.	CSAQLRSDTQYF	TGCAGCGCCCAATTGCGTTCCGATACGCAGTATTTT
.	TRBJ1-5	TRBV19	.	CASSSGLLRGNQPQHF	TGTGCCAGTAGTTCCGGACTTCTTCGGGGCAATCAGCCCCAGCATTTT
.	TRBJ2-1	TRBV29-1	TRBD2	CSVARGTSLGEQFF	TGCAGCGTTGCTCGCGGGACTAGTCTAGGGGAGCAGTTCTTC
.	TRBJ2-7	TRBV28	.	CASSLTPAWGPPYEQYF	TGTGCCAGCAGTTTAACACCTGCCTGGGGGCCTCCCTACGAGCAGTACTTC
few	TRBJ2-7	TRBV25-1	.	CASSEYGTASYEQYF	TGTGCCAGCAGTGAATATGGGACTGCCTCCTACGAGCAGTACTTC
.	TRBJ1-2	TRBV27	.	CASSLSSGVGYTF	TGTGCCAGCAGTTTATCAAGCGGGGTGGGCTACACCTTC
.	TRBJ2-7	TRBV9	.	CARVEEQYF	TGTGCCAGGGTTGAGGAGCAGTACTTC
.	TRBJ2-1	TRBV7-2	TRBD2	CASSLGSGTPLDEQFF	TGTGCCAGCAGCTTAGGGAGCGGGACGCCTCTCGATGAGCAGTTCTTC
.	TRBJ1-2	TRBV20-1	.	CSLPSPVGYTF	TGCAGTCTACCATCTCCCGTCGGCTACACCTTC
.	TRBJ2-7	TRBV27	.	CASGGREQYF	TGTGCCAGCGGGGGGAGGGAGCAGTACTTC
.	TRBJ2-1	TRBV7-9	.	CASSPHRGGYNEQFF	TGTGCCAGCAGCCCCCACAGGGGAGGCTACAATGAGCAGTTCTTC
.	TRBJ1-5	TRBV6-5	TRBD1	CASRRDRERNQPQHF	TGTGCCAGCAGGCGGGACAGGGAGAGGAATCAGCCCCAGCATTTT
.	TRBJ2-1	TRBV9	TRBD2	CASSVGLAGSYSYNEQFF	TGTGCCAGCAGCGTAGGACTAGCGGGATCTTACTCCTACAATGAGCAGTTCTTC
once	TRBJ2-7	TRBV4-1	TRBD2	CASSQTGTSGYEQYF	TGCGCCAGCAGCCAGACCGGGACTAGTGGCTACGAGCAGTACTTC
.	TRBJ1-1	TRBV6-5	.	CASSYWGDPIVQAFF	TGTGCCAGCAGTTACTGGGGCGATCCGATAGTTCAAGCTTTCTTT
.	TRBJ2-2	TRBV24-1	TRBD2	CATSDWSGTRNTGELFF	TGTGCCACCAGTGATTGGTCTGGGACTAGAAACACCGGGGAGCTGTTTTTT
.	TRBJ2-1	TRBV6-6	TRBD2	CASRDSGTSGYNEQFF	TGTGCCAGCAGGGACTCCGGGACTAGCGGGTACAATGAGCAGTTCTTC
.	TRBJ2-2	TRBV6-5	.	CASGRGVFGTGELFF	TGTGCCAGCGGTAGAGGAGTTTTCGGCACCGGGGAGCTGTTTTTT
.	TRBJ2-3	TRBV3-1/TRBV3-2	TRBD2	CASSPGTSFADTQYF	TGTGCCAGCAGCCCCGGGACTAGTTTTGCAGATACGCAGTATTTT
.	TRBJ2-7	TRBV6-1	TRBD2	CASSGKGGASGSHEQYF	TGTGCCAGCAGTGGAAAAGGTGGGGCTAGCGGGAGCCACGAGCAGTACTTC
once	TRBJ2-1	TRBV9	TRBD2	CASSVLGGRANEQFF	TGTGCCAGCAGCGTATTAGGCGGGAGGGCGAATGAGCAGTTCTTC
.	TRBJ2-1	TRBV9	TRBD2	CASSARLADYNEQFF	TGTGCCAGCAGCGCGCGACTAGCTGACTACAATGAGCAGTTCTTC
once	TRBJ2-1	TRBV6-4	.	CASSDSPAGNINEQFF	TGTGCCAGCAGTGACAGTCCGGCGGGAAATATTAATGAGCAGTTCTTC
.	TRBJ1-1	TRBV7-9	.	CASSLGGGNTEAFF	TGTGCCAGCAGCTTAGGAGGGGGGAACACTGAAGCTTTCTTT
.	TRBJ1-1	TRBV12-3/TRBV12-4	.	CASSFIRATEAFF	TGTGCCAGCAGTTTTATCAGGGCGACTGAAGCTTTCTTT
once	TRBJ2-7	TRBV5-1	TRBD1	CASSIRQGAYEQYF	TGCGCCAGCAGCATTAGACAGGGGGCTTACGAGCAGTACTTC